The rows below give T cell receptor beta chains drawn from one sample of a study of blood T cell repertoires in COVID-19. The method was immunoSEQ multiplex PCR; TCRdb's version includes in-frame clones alone and lacks a portion of them. The sample lists roughly 410,000 clones; about 88% were seen once. The sample comprised peripheral blood. Receptors were obtained from a woman aged 40 to 49 with COVID-19, enrolled during active disease. Both conserved end residues are part of each CDR3. Each record gives: clone size, D gene, V gene, J gene, CDR3 DNA, CDR3 protein. A D gene is named only where the DNA matches it firmly. Where a row states a size, it is once, few, many or the class of an expanded clone; other rows omit it.

clone_size: .; d_call: .; v_call: TRBV15; j_call: TRBJ1-2; cdr3_nt: TGTGCCACCAGCAGAGAACATTTCTCTAACTATGGCTACACCTTC; cdr3_aa: CATSREHFSNYGYTF
clone_size: .; d_call: TRBD1; v_call: TRBV6-5; j_call: TRBJ2-7; cdr3_nt: TGTGCCAGCAGCCCAGGGGGTCCGTCCTACGAGCAGTACTTC; cdr3_aa: CASSPGGPSYEQYF
clone_size: .; d_call: TRBD1; v_call: TRBV23-1; j_call: TRBJ1-2; cdr3_nt: TGCGCCCCCAATCCCGGGACAGGGTCTTCGAGGAACTATGGCTACACCTTC; cdr3_aa: CAPNPGTGSSRNYGYTF
clone_size: .; d_call: .; v_call: TRBV19; j_call: TRBJ1-5; cdr3_nt: TGTGCCAGTAGACGACAGGCCAGCGGGCCCCAGCATTTT; cdr3_aa: CASRRQASGPQHF
clone_size: .; d_call: TRBD1; v_call: TRBV18; j_call: TRBJ2-3; cdr3_nt: TGTGCCAGCTCACCAATTAGGACAGGGACGGATACGCAGTATTTT; cdr3_aa: CASSPIRTGTDTQYF
clone_size: .; d_call: TRBD1; v_call: TRBV5-1; j_call: TRBJ1-6; cdr3_nt: TGCGCCAGCAGCTGGGGGACAGGAGCCGATTCACCCCTCCACTTT; cdr3_aa: CASSWGTGADSPLHF
clone_size: .; d_call: TRBD1; v_call: TRBV29-1; j_call: TRBJ1-5; cdr3_nt: TGCAGCGTTGAGATGGGACAGGGGAATCAGCCCCAGCATTTT; cdr3_aa: CSVEMGQGNQPQHF
clone_size: .; d_call: TRBD1; v_call: TRBV6-5; j_call: TRBJ1-5; cdr3_nt: TGTGCCAGCACCCCACAGGGGATGAGCAATCAGCCCCAGCATTTT; cdr3_aa: CASTPQGMSNQPQHF
clone_size: .; d_call: TRBD1; v_call: TRBV9; j_call: TRBJ2-7; cdr3_nt: TGTGCCAGCAGCGCCGGGACAGGGAGGGAGTACTTC; cdr3_aa: CASSAGTGREYF
clone_size: once; d_call: TRBD1; v_call: TRBV16; j_call: TRBJ1-3; cdr3_nt: TGTGCCAGCAGCTATACGACAGGGAGTCGGAACACCATATATTTT; cdr3_aa: CASSYTTGSRNTIYF
clone_size: .; d_call: TRBD2; v_call: TRBV20-1; j_call: TRBJ2-4; cdr3_nt: TGCAGTGCTAGTTTCGAAACTAGCGGTTTAGCCAAAAACATTCAGTACTTC; cdr3_aa: CSASFETSGLAKNIQYF
clone_size: .; d_call: .; v_call: TRBV27; j_call: TRBJ2-2; cdr3_nt: TGTGCCAGCAGTTACAGGGTGAGCACCGGGGAGCTGTTTTTT; cdr3_aa: CASSYRVSTGELFF
clone_size: once; d_call: .; v_call: TRBV7-9; j_call: TRBJ2-7; cdr3_nt: TGTGCCAGCAGCCACCAGGTCTACGAGCAGTACTTC; cdr3_aa: CASSHQVYEQYF
clone_size: .; d_call: TRBD1; v_call: TRBV29-1; j_call: TRBJ1-1; cdr3_nt: TGCAGCGTTGGGGGCGACAGGGTGGACACTGAAGCTTTCTTT; cdr3_aa: CSVGGDRVDTEAFF
clone_size: .; d_call: .; v_call: TRBV19; j_call: TRBJ1-3; cdr3_nt: TGTGCCAGTAGTATACCACAGGGAGAGAACACCATATATTTT; cdr3_aa: CASSIPQGENTIYF
clone_size: few; d_call: TRBD2; v_call: TRBV6-1; j_call: TRBJ2-6; cdr3_nt: TGTGCCAGCAGTGAAAGAGGTTCGGGGGGGTCCTCTGGGGCCAACGTCCTGACTTTC; cdr3_aa: CASSERGSGGSSGANVLTF
clone_size: .; d_call: TRBD2; v_call: TRBV7-3; j_call: TRBJ2-3; cdr3_nt: TGTGCCAGCAGTAAGCGGGGTAGCACAGATACGCAGTATTTT; cdr3_aa: CASSKRGSTDTQYF
clone_size: .; d_call: .; v_call: TRBV29-1; j_call: TRBJ2-3; cdr3_nt: TGCAGCGTTGATGACGGGACAGATACGCAGTATTTT; cdr3_aa: CSVDDGTDTQYF
clone_size: .; d_call: TRBD2; v_call: TRBV29-1; j_call: TRBJ2-7; cdr3_nt: TGCAGCGTTGCCGCCGGACTAGCGGGGGGAACCTACGAGCAGTACTTC; cdr3_aa: CSVAAGLAGGTYEQYF
clone_size: .; d_call: .; v_call: TRBV19; j_call: TRBJ2-1; cdr3_nt: TGTGCCAGCCCAGTTCCGAATGGGCAGTTCTTC; cdr3_aa: CASPVPNGQFF
clone_size: .; d_call: TRBD1; v_call: TRBV2; j_call: TRBJ1-4; cdr3_nt: TGTGCCAGCAGTGGAGAGGGACAGATTAATGAAAAACTGTTTTTT; cdr3_aa: CASSGEGQINEKLFF
clone_size: .; d_call: .; v_call: TRBV5-1; j_call: TRBJ1-2; cdr3_nt: TGCGCCAGCAGCCCTAGGAACTATGGCTACACCTTC; cdr3_aa: CASSPRNYGYTF
clone_size: .; d_call: .; v_call: TRBV7-2; j_call: TRBJ1-1; cdr3_nt: TGTGCCAGCAGCCTTTACACTGAAGCTTTCTTT; cdr3_aa: CASSLYTEAFF
clone_size: .; d_call: TRBD1; v_call: TRBV7-2; j_call: TRBJ2-3; cdr3_nt: TGTGCCAGCACCCTGCAGGCAGGGGGCTCGCCAGATACGCAGTATTTT; cdr3_aa: CASTLQAGGSPDTQYF
clone_size: .; d_call: TRBD2; v_call: TRBV5-4; j_call: TRBJ2-5; cdr3_nt: TGTGCCAGCAGCGGGGGGGGGATGATGGGAGAGACCCAGTACTTC; cdr3_aa: CASSGGGMMGETQYF
clone_size: .; d_call: TRBD1; v_call: TRBV9; j_call: TRBJ2-7; cdr3_nt: TGTGCCAGCAGCGTAGCGGCAGGGGGCTTGTACGAGCAGTACTTC; cdr3_aa: CASSVAAGGLYEQYF
clone_size: .; d_call: TRBD2; v_call: TRBV9; j_call: TRBJ2-1; cdr3_nt: TGTGCCAGCAGCGTCGAGCCGCGGGAGTACTCCTACAATGAGCAGTTCTTC; cdr3_aa: CASSVEPREYSYNEQFF
clone_size: .; d_call: .; v_call: TRBV29-1; j_call: TRBJ2-7; cdr3_nt: TGCAGCGTCGAAAAGGAGGCTTCCTACGAGCAGTACTTC; cdr3_aa: CSVEKEASYEQYF
clone_size: few; d_call: .; v_call: TRBV7-2; j_call: TRBJ1-5; cdr3_nt: TGTGCCAGCAGCTTAAAGGGGATAAATCAGCCCCAGCATTTT; cdr3_aa: CASSLKGINQPQHF
clone_size: .; d_call: .; v_call: TRBV5-1; j_call: TRBJ1-1; cdr3_nt: TGCGCCAGCAGCCTAAAACAGGACACTGAAGCTTTCTTT; cdr3_aa: CASSLKQDTEAFF
clone_size: .; d_call: .; v_call: TRBV7-2; j_call: TRBJ1-2; cdr3_nt: TGTGCCAGCAGCTTTCAAGGGGCCCTGAAGGGCTACACCTTC; cdr3_aa: CASSFQGALKGYTF